This T cell receptor beta chain was recovered during a study of kidney transplant recipient with SARS-CoV-2 infection. TCRdb fed the reads into MiXCR, producing one record per CDR3 protein. Among about 250,000 distinct CDR3 sequences listed, about 30% were seen once. V was trimmed by 5 bases and J by 4 bases, leaving 23 bases between them. The CDR3 is 17 residues long. This clonotype appeared many times. Material: a blood sample, obtained at baseline and between days 110 and 120 from a kidney transplant recipient. The chain recombines TRBV12-3 or TRBV12-4 with TRBJ1-2, with a weak D call TRBD1 (5 bases). The TCR sequence derives from a male patient between 25 and 39 years old who had COVID-19 and was a kidney transplant recipient. Some T cells here may be from the graft donor. CDR3 bases: TGTGCCAGCAGTCAGGGTAACACAGCAGGAAAGACCTATGGCTACACCTTC. This encodes CASSQGNTAGKTYGYTF.